What follows describes a single T cell receptor (beta chain). Germline CDR1 and CDR2: MNHEY and SVGAGI. The CDR3 length is 15 residues. Germline trimming cut 5 bases from V and 8 bases from J; bases unmatched to any gene: 11. This sample stems from a study of T cell repertoires in ileal Crohn's disease. The overall study: About half received postoperative treatment, about ten with thiopurines and under 20 anti-TNF.

The method was immunoSEQ multiplex PCR; TCRdb's version includes in-frame clones alone and lacks a portion of them. There are nearly 7,000 clones in the sample; around four fifths occur only once, and 2.9% lies in the top ten. This receptor was identified in an adult with Crohn's disease. The source material was ileal tissue. V gene TRBV6-5 combines with J gene TRBJ2-1, with 8 bases that match TRBD2. The CDR3 spells CASSQTGTSIDEQFF. In nucleotides, the CDR3 is TGTGCCAGCAGTCAAACCGGGACTAGTATAGATGAGCAGTTCTTC.